The T cell receptor beta chain described here comes from a study of blood T cell repertoires in COVID-19. CDR1 is MNHEY, CDR2 SVGEGT, per germline. CDR3 length: 16 amino acids. V lost 2 bases, J lost 4 bases, and 10 bases stayed unmatched. In this sample, this clone turned up once. Source study methods: Nucleated cell number was recorded as an estimate derived from reference gene primer amplification. Data came from immunoSEQ multiplex PCR; TCRdb stores just in-frame clones and leaves some out. That table gives V, J and clone size, and the DNA gave D and trimming. The sample contains 29,000 or so clones, more than 85% of which appear only once.

The chain joins TRBV6-2 or TRBV6-3 to TRBJ2-7, with 8 nucleotides matching TRBD1. This TCR was sampled from a human donor in a cohort sampled during active COVID-19. The donor label of this sample is uncertain. The source material was peripheral blood. The CDR3 nucleotides are TGTGCCAGCAGTTACCCACCAGGACAGGGTGTTTACGAGCAGTACTTC. Amino acids: CASSYPPGQGVYEQYF.